This T cell receptor (beta chain) was captured by sequencing in a study of shared clonotypes between healthy human individuals. Between the trimmed V and J ends, which lost 6 bases and 0 bases, there was a span of 12 bases. Germline CDR1 MDHEN, CDR2 SYDVKM. This CDR3 has 15 amino acids. Using immunoSEQ multiplex PCR, the repertoire was profiled, and TCRdb retains in-frame clones only, with some absent. The top ten clones hold roughly 0.83% of a sample with about 1.1 million clones, approximately 80% of them seen once. The specimen sequenced was memory CD4+ T cells from PBMCs. Subset denoted: CD45RA-negative fraction. This TCR derives from a man aged 18 to 30 in good health. Some clones in this sample may be carry-over from other donors' samples. The rearrangement joins TRBV28 to TRBJ2-1; no firm D call. CDR3 DNA sequence: TGTGCCAGCAGCCCCCCTCCGAGCTCCTACAATGAGCAGTTCTTC. It yields the protein CASSPPPSSYNEQFF. The full variable domain, completed using reference TRBV28 and TRBJ2-1, is DVKVTQSSRYLVKRTGEKVFLECVQDMDHENMFWYRQDPGLGLRLIYFSYDVKMKEKGDIPEGYSVSREKKERFSLILESASTNQTSMYLCASSPPPSSYNEQFFGPGTRLTVL.